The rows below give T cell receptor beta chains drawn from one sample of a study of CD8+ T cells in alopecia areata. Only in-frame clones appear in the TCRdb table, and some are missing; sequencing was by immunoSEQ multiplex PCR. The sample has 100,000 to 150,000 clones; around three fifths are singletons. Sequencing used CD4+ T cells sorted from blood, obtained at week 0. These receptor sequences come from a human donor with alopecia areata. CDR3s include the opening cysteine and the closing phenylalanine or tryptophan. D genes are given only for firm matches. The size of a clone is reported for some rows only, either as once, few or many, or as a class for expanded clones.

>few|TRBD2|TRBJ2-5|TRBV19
TGTGCCAGTAGTGCCCGGGGACGGGGGGGCCAAGAGACCCAGTACTTC
CASSARGRGGQETQYF
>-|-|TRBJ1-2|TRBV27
TGTGCCAGCAGTGGCCGGGGGGATGGCTACACCTTC
CASSGRGDGYTF
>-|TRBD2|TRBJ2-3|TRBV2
TGTGCCAGCAGTGAAATAGCGGGGGCCCCAGATACGCAGTATTTT
CASSEIAGAPDTQYF
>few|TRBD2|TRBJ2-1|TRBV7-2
TGTGCCAGCAGCCCCAGACTAGCGGGGGGAATCAATGAGCAGTTCTTC
CASSPRLAGGINEQFF
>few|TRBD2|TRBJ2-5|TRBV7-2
TGTGCCAGCAGCTACCTCCTCGGGGGGTCAGAGACCCAGTACTTC
CASSYLLGGSETQYF
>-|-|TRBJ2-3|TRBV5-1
TGCGCCAGCAGCTTGGATGGGGGGGCCACAGATACGCAGTATTTT
CASSLDGGATDTQYF
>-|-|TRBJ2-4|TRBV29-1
TGCAGCGTTCCCCTAGGGGACATTCAGTACTTC
CSVPLGDIQYF
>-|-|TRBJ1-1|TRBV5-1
TGCGCCAGCAGCGGGGACACCGAAGCTTTCTTT
CASSGDTEAFF
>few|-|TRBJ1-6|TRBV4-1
TGCGCCAGCAGCCAAGATCCCTTTCTCCCGTCCCTCCACTTT
CASSQDPFLPSLHF
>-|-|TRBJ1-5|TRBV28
TGTGCCAGTCTCCTAAGTGGGGCCAATCAGCCCCAGCATTTT
CASLLSGANQPQHF
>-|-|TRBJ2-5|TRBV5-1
TGCGCCAGCAGCTTGGAAGGGGAGACCCAGTACTTC
CASSLEGETQYF
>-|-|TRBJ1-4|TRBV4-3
TGCGCCAGCAGCCAATCCAGGAGTAATGAAAAACTGTTTTTT
CASSQSRSNEKLFF
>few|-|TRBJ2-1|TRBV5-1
TGCGCCAGCAGCTTGGCGGAAAGCTCCTACAATGAGCAGTTCTTC
CASSLAESSYNEQFF
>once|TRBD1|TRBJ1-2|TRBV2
TGTGCCAGCAGACCTTGGACAGGGACTAACTATGGCTACACCTTC
CASRPWTGTNYGYTF
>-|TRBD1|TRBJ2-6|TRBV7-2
TGTGCCAGCAGCCGACAGGGGGCAGCCTCTGGGGCCAACGTCCTGACTTTC
CASSRQGAASGANVLTF